This entry lists 21 T cell receptor beta chains sequenced from one sample in a study of T cell clonality in common variable immunodeficiency. General observations from the study: Common variable immunodeficiency TCR beta sequences reportedly had fewer deletions and N-nucleotide insertions.

Profiled with immunoSEQ multiplex PCR; TCRdb holds only in-frame clones, not every one. The table lists tens of thousands of clones, no singletons, with 2% to 2.5% in the top ten. Their cognate antigens are unknown. What was sequenced was peripheral blood mononuclear cells. Every receptor here comes from a human donor with common variable immunodeficiency.

About this clone itself: The CDR3 extends 3 residues past the end of the read, so its final part is completed from the germline J gene. This chain joins TRBV19 and TRBJ1-4, with D tentatively TRBD1 (5 bases). This CDR3 has 14 amino acids. Germline V gives CDR1 LNHDA, CDR2 SQIVND (reference sequence). The V and J ends lost 2 bases and 4 bases respectively, with 8 bases between them. Incomplete CDR3 DNA: TGTGCCAGTAGTATAAACGGACATAATGAAAAA. This codes for CASSINGHNEK. The entire CDR3 reads CASSINGHNEKLFF.

This clone was counted ten times or more. The read halts 3 residues ahead of the CDR3 end, with the missing end drawn from the germline J gene. The V call is TRBV12-5, the J call TRBJ1-3; D is uncertain. V was pared by 1 base and J by 2 bases, with 6 bases between. Germline values: CDR1 LGHNT, CDR2 FRNRAP. The CDR3 consists of 14 residues. The DNA read from the CDR3 is TGTGCTAGTGGTTTGGGGGCGCCTGGAAACACC. It specifies CASGLGAPGNT. From start to end, the CDR3 is CASGLGAPGNTIYF.

This clone has a count of ten or more. Read sequence stops 3 residues before the CDR3 end, and the germline J gene provides the missing end. V is TRBV20-1 and J is TRBJ2-5; D unresolved. Germline V gives CDR1 DFQATT, CDR2 SNEGSKA (reference sequence). With 6 bases removed from V and 1 base from J, the gap between germline ends came to 6 bases. This CDR3 region has 11 residues. The DNA read from the CDR3 is TGCAGTGCCCAAGGCCAAGAGACC. This codes for CSAQGQET. The entire CDR3 protein is CSAQGQETQYF.

This clone rates as medium-sized. The read ends 3 residues before the CDR3 terminus; that terminus is restored from the germline J gene. V gene TRBV20-1 combines with J gene TRBJ2-3, with 14 bases aligning to TRBD2. Germline-derived CDR1 and CDR2 are DFQATT and SNEGSKA (reference sequence). The CDR3 is 18 residues long. Losses at the gene ends were 3 bases for V and 0 bases for J; bases not matched to a gene: 8. Incomplete CDR3 DNA: TGCAGTGCTAGCGGGACTAGCGGGGGAACCTCTAGCACAGATACG. This encodes CSASGTSGGTSSTDT. Given in full, the CDR3 is CSASGTSGGTSSTDTQYF.

This clone was found many times. The read ends 3 residues shy of where the CDR3 ends; the end is completed using the germline J gene. The chain links TRBV5-1 to TRBJ1-6, with 8 bases fitting TRBD1. V dropped 2 bases and J dropped 12; count of bases not matched to a gene: 4. Germline loops: CDR1 SGHRS, CDR2 YFSETQ. There are 13 residues in the CDR3. CDR3 DNA (partial): TGCGCCAGCAGCTTCGGACAGGGTGGACCC. Translating gives CASSFGQGGP. The whole CDR3 sequence reads CASSFGQGGPLHF.

At least ten counts were recorded for this clone. The missing CDR3 end, 3 residues past where the read stops, is filled in from the germline J gene. The J gene is TRBJ1-1, the V gene TRBV20-1; weak D call: TRBD1 (5 bases). V gave up 2 bases and J gave up 3 bases, with 13 bases separating them. The germline V gene encodes CDR1 DFQATT and CDR2 SNEGSKA (reference sequence). The CDR3 is 14 residues long. The CDR3 here is CSARPPGGYTEAFF. Partial CDR3 DNA: TGCAGTGCTAGACCGCCGGGGGGGTACACTGAA.

This clone came up a few times. With the read ending 3 residues before the CDR3 end, the germline J gene is used to fill in that end. The gene calls are TRBV2 and TRBJ1-2, with TRBD1 matching over 8 bases. Germline loops: CDR1 SNHLY, CDR2 FYNNEI. V dropped 8 bases and J dropped 5; count of bases not matched to a gene: 13. The CDR3 is 15 residues long. Here the CDR3 reads CASWGLTGEWYGYTF. Partial CDR3 DNA: TGTGCCAGCTGGGGTTTGACAGGGGAGTGGTATGGC.

This clone occurred many times. The DNA ends 3 residues before the CDR3 does, and the rest of the CDR3 is filled in from the germline J gene. This chain joins TRBV5-1 and TRBJ2-5, with 9 bases fitting TRBD1. CDR3 length: 13 amino acids. The V gene's germline CDR1 is SGHRS and CDR2 YFSETQ. The ends lost 4 bases at V and 4 bases at J; junction bases unmatched: 2. The CDR3 spells CASSVDRGETQYF. CDR3 DNA (partial): TGCGCCAGCAGCGTGGACAGGGGAGAGACC.

As regards this clone: Coverage ceases 3 residues before the CDR3 finishes, and the germline J gene fills in the end. This chain connects TRBV10-3 to TRBJ2-5; 9 bases line up with TRBD1. V lost 1 base, J lost 4 bases, and 4 bases stayed unmatched. The V gene's germline CDR1 is ENHRY and CDR2 SYGVKD. The CDR3 sequence is 15 residues long. Partial CDR3 DNA: TGTGCCATCAGTGAGTTACAGGGGGCCATAGAGACC. Encoded protein: CAISELQGAIET. The whole CDR3 sequence is CAISELQGAIETQYF.

This clone was detected many times. The CDR3 extends 3 residues past the end of the read, so its final part is completed from the germline J gene. The genes are TRBV9 and TRBJ2-7; tentatively, D is TRBD2 (6 bases). V shed 4 bases and J shed 3 bases, with 14 bases lying between them. Germline V CDR1 and CDR2: SGDLS, YYNGEE. This CDR3 region has 14 residues. The sequenced CDR3 bases are TGTGCCAGCAGCCCGGACTATCAACACTACGAG. As protein: CASSPDYQHYE. From start to end, the CDR3 is CASSPDYQHYEQYF.

Only a few counts were recorded for this clone. The read falls 3 residues short of the CDR3 end, and the missing part is taken from the germline J gene. This chain connects TRBV20-1 to TRBJ2-5; TRBD2 matches at 11 bases. With V trimmed by 6 bases and J by 1 base, 4 bases remained unmatched. The CDR3 runs 14 residues. The germline gives CDR1 DFQATT, CDR2 SNEGSKA (reference sequence). The CDR3 sequence is CSAPTSGVQETQYF. Partial CDR3 DNA: TGCAGTGCGCCGACTAGCGGGGTCCAAGAGACC.

This clone was observed many times. The CDR3 goes on 3 residues after the read ends, and that part is filled in from the germline J gene. The gene calls are TRBV29-1 and TRBJ1-5; 7 bases map to TRBD1. J gave up 0 bases and V 4 bases, and 9 bases lay outside the gene matches. The length of the CDR3 is 16 residues. Germline-derived CDR1 and CDR2 are SQVTM and ANQGSEA. The DNA read from the CDR3 is TGCAGCGTTGGGGACAGCCGGGAGGATAGCAATCAGCCC. Amino acid sequence: CSVGDSREDSNQP. The entire CDR3 sequence reads CSVGDSREDSNQPQHF.

This clone appeared many times. The CDR3 end lies 3 residues beyond the end of the read and is filled in from the germline J gene. The chain combines TRBV5-1 with TRBJ2-7, with TRBD1 matching 9 bases. The J segment lost 1 base and the V segment lost 2 bases, leaving 1 base of the junction unmatched. The germline V gene encodes CDR1 SGHRS and CDR2 YFSETQ. There are 14 residues in the CDR3. The sequenced part of the CDR3 DNA is TGCGCCAGCAGCTTCGGACAGGGGTCCTACGAG. The encoded protein is CASSFGQGSYE. Given in full, the CDR3 is CASSFGQGSYEQYF.

In this sample, this clone turned up many times. The observed sequence ends 3 residues before the CDR3 terminus, with the missing tail filled in from the germline J gene. The chain links TRBV19 to TRBJ1-4; D unclear. Germline CDR1 reads LNHDA; CDR2 reads SQIVND (reference sequence). V was trimmed by 6 bases and J by 0 bases, leaving 8 bases between them. This CDR3 has 14 amino acids. CDR3 residues: CASRNFATNEKLFF. The CDR3 DNA, read in part, is TGTGCCAGTAGGAACTTTGCAACTAATGAAAAA. The complete variable domain, with remaining parts taken from reference TRBV19 and TRBJ1-4, reads DGGITQSPKYLFRKEGQNVTLSCEQNLNHDAMYWYRQDPGQGLRLIYYSQIVNDFQKGDIAEGYSVSREKKESFPLTVTSAQKNPTAFYLCASRNFATNEKLFFGSGTQLSVL.

The table lists this clone with many counts. The read falls 3 residues short of the CDR3 end, and the missing part is taken from the germline J gene. The rearrangement uses TRBV10-3 and TRBJ2-1; 8 bases agree with TRBD1. J gave up 6 bases and V 7 bases, and 11 bases lay outside the gene matches. Germline V gene sequence: CDR1 ENHRY, CDR2 SYGVKD. The length of the CDR3 is 15 residues. The covered CDR3 bases are TGTGCCATCAAAGGGACAGGATTGTCCCGCAATGAG. This translates into CAIKGTGLSRNE. The complete CDR3 sequence is CAIKGTGLSRNEQFF.

In this sample, this clone turned up many times. The CDR3 end falls 3 residues outside the read, so it is completed with the germline J gene. This chain connects TRBV20-1 to TRBJ2-3; no clear D. Germline loops: CDR1 DFQATT, CDR2 SNEGSKA (reference sequence). This CDR3 contains 14 residues. V was trimmed by 8 bases and J by 0 bases, leaving 15 bases between them. This CDR3 reads CSKKGLISTDTQYF. The part of the CDR3 DNA that was read is TGCAGTAAGAAAGGGTTAATTAGCACAGATACG.

This clone was found many times. The sequence runs out 3 residues before the end of the CDR3; the remainder is reconstructed from the germline J gene. V is TRBV20-1 and J is TRBJ1-6, with a tentative D call TRBD1 (6 bases). V gave up 0 bases and J gave up 7 bases, with 7 bases separating them. From germline, CDR1 is DFQATT and CDR2 SNEGSKA (reference sequence). There are 13 residues in the CDR3. CDR3 DNA, as far as it was read: TGCAGTGCTAGAGATGGACAGAATTCACCC. Protein: CSARDGQNSP. The CDR3 in its entirety is CSARDGQNSPLHF.

There are many counts of this clone. Read data end 3 residues before the CDR3 end; the end is taken from the germline J gene. J is TRBJ2-3 and V is TRBV19; a possible D gene is TRBD1 (7 bases). The germline V gene encodes CDR1 LNHDA and CDR2 SQIVND (reference sequence). With 1 base removed from V and 3 bases from J, the gap between germline ends came to 14 bases. This CDR3 comprises 16 residues. The chain's CDR3 is CASSIGDSGGTDTQYF. The covered CDR3 bases are TGTGCCAGTAGTATAGGGGACAGCGGAGGGACAGATACG.

This clone has ten or more counts. The missing CDR3 end, 3 residues past where the read stops, is filled in from the germline J gene. The rearrangement links TRBV4-2 to TRBJ1-2; the D is unclear. In germline, CDR1 is LGHNA, CDR2 YNFKEQ. With 0 bases removed from V and 4 bases from J, the gap between germline ends came to 9 bases. The CDR3 sequence is 14 residues long. CDR3 bases read: TGTGCCAGCAGCCAAGATCAACATTCCTATGGC. It translates to CASSQDQHSYG. The whole CDR3 protein is CASSQDQHSYGYTF.

The table lists this clone with a few counts. The CDR3 goes on 3 residues after the read ends, and that part is filled in from the germline J gene. This chain uses TRBV10-3 with TRBJ1-6, with TRBD1 matching over 7 bases. Unmatched junction bases numbered 12, after V lost 10 bases and J lost 9 bases. Germline values: CDR1 ENHRY, CDR2 SYGVKD. This CDR3 is built from 14 residues. CDR3 bases read: TGTGCCACCAGACCCGGGACAGACGGTTCACCC. It specifies CATRPGTDGSP. The whole CDR3 protein reads CATRPGTDGSPLHF.

Ten or more counts support this clone. The CDR3 end falls 3 residues outside the read, so it is completed with the germline J gene. This rearrangement joins TRBV5-4 to TRBJ2-5; 12 positions match TRBD2. This CDR3 comprises 15 residues. Germline CDR1 reads SGHNT; CDR2 reads YYREEE (reference sequence). V shed 5 bases, J shed 5 bases, and the junction held 7 bases outside the gene matches. CDR3 bases read: TGTGCCAGCAGTTCTAGCGGGGGGGCCGGGGAGACC. Translated: CASSSSGGAGET. The complete CDR3 protein is CASSSSGGAGETQYF.